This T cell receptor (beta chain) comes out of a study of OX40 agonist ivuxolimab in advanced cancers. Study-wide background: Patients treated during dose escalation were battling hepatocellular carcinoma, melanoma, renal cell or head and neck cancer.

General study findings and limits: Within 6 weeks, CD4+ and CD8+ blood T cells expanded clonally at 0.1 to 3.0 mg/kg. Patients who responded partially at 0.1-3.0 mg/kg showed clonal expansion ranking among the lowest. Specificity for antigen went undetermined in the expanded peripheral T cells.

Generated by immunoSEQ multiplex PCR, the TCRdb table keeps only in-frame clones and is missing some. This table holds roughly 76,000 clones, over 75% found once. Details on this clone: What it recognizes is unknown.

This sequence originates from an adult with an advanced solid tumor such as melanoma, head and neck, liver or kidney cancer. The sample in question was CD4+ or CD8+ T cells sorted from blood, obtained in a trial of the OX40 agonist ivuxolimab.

The CDR3 DNA sequence: TGTGCCAGCATCCCAGGGTATAAGGGAACTGAAGCTTTCTTT. This translates into CASIPGYKGTEAFF. V and J are TRBV2 and TRBJ1-1; D might be TRBD1 (5 bases). The CDR3 sequence is 14 residues long. The V end lost 7 bases, the J end lost 5 bases, and 17 bases lay between the germline ends. CDR1 is SNHLY and CDR2 is FYNNEI in the germline V gene.